The 30 T cell receptor beta chains presented below share a single source sample, sequenced in a study of Graves' ophthalmopathy and Graves' hyperthyroidism. RNA transcripts were the template, and TCR beta CDR3 regions were amplified from them. RT-PCR was first run with HTBI primers, then multiplex PCR in a second round. Using its own MiXCR run on the multiplex PCR reads, TCRdb lists one record per CDR3 protein. The data contain about 620,000 distinct CDR3 sequences, 20% to 25% of them singletons. Sequenced sample: peripheral blood. These receptors were obtained from a woman between 18 and 30 years old with stable Graves' hyperthyroidism. Some clones in this sample may be carry-over from other donors' samples.

This clonotype was found a few times. The gene calls are TRBV29-1 and TRBJ2-3; 10 bases are a match to TRBD2. Germline values: CDR1 SQVTM, CDR2 ANQGSEA. The CDR3 totals 13 residues. V trimming: 7 bases; J trimming: 4 bases; junction bases outside the gene matches: 5. Here the CDR3 reads CSASGLASDTQYF. As DNA, the CDR3 is TGCAGCGCCTCGGGACTAGCGTCAGATACGCAGTATTTT.

The J gene is TRBJ2-7, the V gene TRBV6-5, with 8 bases matching TRBD1. The CDR3 runs 17 residues. Germline assignment: CDR1 MNHEY and CDR2 SVGAGI. With 2 bases clipped from V and 1 base from J, the junction kept 10 bases outside the gene matches. CDR3: CASSYPVDRTGSYEQYF. The CDR3 DNA reads as TGTGCCAGCAGTTACCCGGTTGATCGGACAGGGTCCTACGAGCAGTACTTC.

This clonotype was seen at least ten times. The chain is built from TRBV6-4 and TRBJ2-2; TRBD2 is a possible D gene (5 bases). V lost 3 bases, J lost 3 bases, and 5 bases lay in between. Per germline, CDR1 MRHNA and CDR2 SNTAGT. The CDR3 consists of 13 residues. The CDR3 reads CASSERDTGELFF. The DNA of the CDR3 is TGTGCCAGCAGTGAGCGGGACACCGGGGAGCTGTTTTTT.

For this clonotype: One base away lies a much larger clone, so this may be a sequencing read error. No conserved phenylalanine or tryptophan ends this CDR3, so it is likely a read error. V is TRBV2 and J is TRBJ1-2; D unresolved. The CDR3 consists of 13 residues. Deletions cut 1 base from V and 6 bases from J, with 9 bases between. CDR1 SNHLY and CDR2 FYNNEI come from the germline V gene. CDR3 amino acids: CASSEGDLHGYTV. In DNA, the CDR3 is TGTGCCAGCAGTGAAGGAGATCTCCATGGCTACACCGTC.

This clonotype was seen at least ten times. The chain has TRBV9 and TRBJ2-5, with TRBD1 matching over 7 bases. This CDR3 has 16 residues. Germline-derived CDR1 and CDR2 are SGDLS and YYNGEE. V lost 3 bases, J lost 4 bases, and 12 bases stayed unmatched. CDR3 residues: CASSGTSGGVGETQYF. For the CDR3, the DNA is TGTGCCAGCAGCGGGACTTCAGGGGGAGTGGGAGAGACCCAGTACTTC.

The J gene is TRBJ1-2, the V gene TRBV13; D is unresolved. The V gene lost 5 bases and the J gene lost 11 bases, with 18 bases spanning the gap. The CDR3 length is 13 residues. Germline V gives CDR1 PRHDT, CDR2 FYEKMQ (reference sequence). The DNA for the CDR3 is TGTGCCAGCAGCCCTAGCTTGATGGGCACATACACCTTC. Translation gives CASSPSLMGTYTF. The whole variable domain, remainder taken from reference TRBV13 and TRBJ1-2, is AAGVIQSPRHLIKEKRETATLKCYPIPRHDTVYWYQQGPGQDPQFLISFYEKMQSDKGSIPDRFSAQQFSDYHSELNMSSLELGDSALYFCASSPSLMGTYTFGSGTRLTVV.

The table lists this clonotype with many counts. The chain combines TRBV15 with TRBJ1-3, with a possible D match to TRBD1 (5 bases). CDR1 and CDR2 from the germline V gene are LNHNV and YYDKDF (reference sequence). V dropped 6 bases and J dropped 2 bases, with 20 bases sitting between them. The CDR3 contains 17 residues. The CDR3 is CATSTRVGRETGNTIYF. The CDR3 DNA sequence: TGTGCCACCAGTACCCGAGTCGGCAGGGAAACTGGAAACACCATATATTTT.

This clonotype was seen ten or more times. The CDR3, as DNA: TGTGCCAGCAGCTTGGTTCAACAAAATGAAAAACTGTTTTTT. Residues: CASSLVQQNEKLFF. This chain links TRBV7-2 with TRBJ1-4, with D hard to call. V was trimmed by 3 bases and J by 5 bases, leaving 10 bases between them. The V gene's germline CDR1 is SGHTA and CDR2 FQGNSA. The CDR3 length is 14 residues.

This clonotype has a count of ten or more. The J gene is TRBJ2-7, the V gene TRBV11-2; D ambiguous. The CDR3 has 12 amino acids. V shed 8 bases and J shed 0 bases, with 8 bases lying between them. Germline V lookup: CDR1 SGHAT, CDR2 FQNNGV. The CDR3 DNA sequence: TGTGCCAGCCGAGAGAGCTCCTACGAGCAGTACTTC. This sequence encodes CASRESSYEQYF. Complete variable domain (other parts from reference TRBV11-2 and TRBJ2-7): EAGVAQSPRYKIIEKRQSVAFWCNPISGHATLYWYQQILGQGPKLLIQFQNNGVVDDSQLPKDRFSAERLKGVDSTLKIQPAKLEDSAVYLCASRESSYEQYFGPGTRLTVT.

This clonotype was seen at least ten times. No conserved phenylalanine or tryptophan ends this CDR3, so it is likely a read error. The V gene is TRBV6-2 or TRBV6-3, the J gene TRBJ2-6; 7 positions agree with TRBD1. CDR3 length: 20 amino acids. J was trimmed by 0 bases and V by 4 bases; bases with no gene match: 15. Germline V gene sequence: CDR1 MNHEY, CDR2 SVGEGT. CDR3 sequence reads: CASSSEPTGAGASGANVLTL. The CDR3 coding sequence is TGTGCCAGCAGTTCGGAGCCAACAGGGGCAGGGGCCTCTGGGGCCAACGTCCTGACTCTC.

This clonotype was seen at least ten times. CDR3 DNA: TGCAGCGCCGGGACAGGGGTCGATAATTCACCCCTCCACTTT. It specifies CSAGTGVDNSPLHF. The chain is built from TRBV29-1 and TRBJ1-6; 10 bases line up with TRBD1. The CDR3 length is 14 residues. V was pared by 7 bases and J by 5 bases, with 5 bases of the junction left unmatched. CDR1 SQVTM and CDR2 ANQGSEA come from the germline V gene.

This clonotype was observed once. V is TRBV6-2 or TRBV6-3 and J is TRBJ2-7; 7 bases are a match to TRBD1. In germline, CDR1 is MNHEY, CDR2 SVGEGT. Germline trimming cut 6 bases from V and 1 base from J; bases unmatched to any gene: 9. This CDR3 has 15 amino acids. In DNA, the CDR3 is TGTGCCAGCAGCACTGATAGGGACAGTTCCTACGAGCAGTACTTC. This codes for CASSTDRDSSYEQYF.

This rearrangement joins TRBV15 to TRBJ1-2; D is ambiguous. CDR3 length: 15 amino acids. The ends were cut back, 0 bases at V and 2 bases at J, with 10 bases in the middle. CDR1 is LNHNV, CDR2 YYDKDF, per germline (reference sequence). The CDR3 coding sequence is TGTGCCACCAGCAGAGATTTTGGCCCAAACTATGGCTACACCTTC. Its translation: CATSRDFGPNYGYTF.

This clonotype was counted many times. The chain uses TRBV12-3 or TRBV12-4 and TRBJ2-7, with 8 bases fitting TRBD1. With V trimmed by 5 bases and J by 3 bases, 3 bases remained unmatched. There are 13 residues in the CDR3. The CDR3 is CASSDRGGYEQYF. In nucleotides, the CDR3 is TGTGCCAGCAGTGACAGGGGTGGCTACGAGCAGTACTTC.

This clonotype was observed at least ten times. The chain carries TRBV27 and TRBJ1-5; possibly TRBD1 for D (5 bases). The CDR3 totals 17 residues. With 6 bases removed from V and 0 bases from J, the gap between germline ends came to 18 bases. Germline CDR1 and CDR2: MNHEY and SMNVEV (reference sequence). CDR3 in DNA: TGTGCCAGCAGCCCTACCCGGCGGGGCTATAGCAATCAGCCCCAGCATTTT. Translated, it gives CASSPTRRGYSNQPQHF.

At least ten counts were recorded for this clonotype. V gene TRBV12-3 or TRBV12-4 combines with J gene TRBJ1-2; a weak D match, TRBD1 (6 bases). The CDR3 is made up of 15 amino acids. V was shortened by 1 base and J by 4 bases, with 13 bases between the two germline ends. CDR3 protein: CASSLEAGVVYGYTF. The CDR3, as DNA: TGTGCCAGCAGTTTAGAGGCAGGGGTGGTCTATGGCTACACCTTC.

This clonotype was seen at least ten times. The chain uses TRBV5-1 and TRBJ2-7; TRBD2 matches at 8 bases. Germline V gene sequence: CDR1 SGHRS, CDR2 YFSETQ. Trimming at V came to 1 base and at J to 4 bases, leaving 7 bases not matched to a gene. This CDR3 spans 15 amino acids. The CDR3 nucleotides read TGCGCCAGCAGCTTGTCGGCTAGCGGGTTATACGAGCAGTACTTC. Encoded protein: CASSLSASGLYEQYF.

This clonotype has ten or more counts. The CDR3 sequence: CASGLLGGGKQPQHF. The CDR3 nucleotides read TGTGCCAGCGGACTGCTGGGGGGGGGGAAACAGCCCCAGCATTTT. The V gene is TRBV6-2 or TRBV6-3, the J gene TRBJ1-5; D might be TRBD1 (5 bases). The V and J ends lost 8 bases and 7 bases respectively, with 21 bases between them. The V gene's germline CDR1 is MNHEY and CDR2 SVGEGT. There are 15 residues in the CDR3.

This clonotype was recorded at least ten times. V is TRBV11-2 and J is TRBJ1-5, with D unclear. CDR1 is SGHAT and CDR2 is FQNNGV in the germline V gene. CDR3 length: 16 residues. The V gene lost 0 bases and the J gene lost 2 bases, with 11 bases spanning the gap. CDR3 nucleotides: TGTGCCAGCAGCTTAGAGGCCCAGACGCGCAATCAGCCCCAGCATTTT. Translated: CASSLEAQTRNQPQHF.

Ten or more counts support this clonotype. The rearrangement links TRBV28 to TRBJ2-7, with TRBD1 identical over 9 bases. This CDR3 is 14 amino acids long. Germline V CDR1 and CDR2: MDHEN, SYDVKM. The CDR3 is CAARGTGYSYEQYF. In DNA form, the CDR3 reads TGTGCAGCACGGGGGACAGGGTATTCCTACGAGCAGTACTTC. The variable domain in full, completed from reference TRBV28 and TRBJ2-7, reads DVKVTQSSRYLVKRTGEKVFLECVQDMDHENMFWYRQDPGLGLRLIYFSYDVKMKEKGDIPEGYSVSREKKERFSLILESASTNQTSMYLCAARGTGYSYEQYFGPGTRLTVT.

This clonotype has a count of ten or more. The rearrangement uses TRBV11-2 and TRBJ2-5, with 11 bases matching TRBD2. Trimming at V came to 6 bases and at J to 5 bases, leaving 5 bases not matched to a gene. The germline V gene has CDR1 SGHAT and CDR2 FQNNGV. The CDR3 has 14 residues. The CDR3 region has the DNA TGTGCCAGCAGGGATACTAGCGGGGGTGAGACCCAGTACTTC. Amino acid sequence: CASRDTSGGETQYF.

This clonotype was observed many times. The chain recombines TRBV6-1 with TRBJ1-1; 11 bases agree with TRBD1. Germline-derived CDR1 and CDR2 are MNHNS and SASEGT. V was clipped by 6 bases and J by 6 bases; unmatched bases: 6. The CDR3 totals 14 residues. CDR3 sequence (DNA): TGTGCCAGCAGGACTGGGACAGGGGGGCCTGAAGCTTTCTTT. Amino acid sequence: CASRTGTGGPEAFF.

This clonotype was counted at least ten times. This could be a read error, since a much larger clone is one nucleotide away. The chain has TRBV12-3 or TRBV12-4 and TRBJ1-2, with 7 bases that match TRBD1. The CDR3 spans 13 residues. J lost 12 bases, V lost 6 bases, and 13 bases had no gene match. CDR3 DNA sequence: TGTGCCAGCAGGGCAGAGGGGGCCTGGGGCCACACCTTC. Translation: CASRAEGAWGHTF.

This clonotype was recorded a few times. V is TRBV25-1 and J is TRBJ1-1; no firm D call. Germline V gene data show CDR1 as MGHDK and CDR2 as SYGVNS. The CDR3 totals 12 residues. V was trimmed by 5 bases and J by 9 bases, leaving 13 bases between them. The CDR3 DNA reads as TGTGCCAGCAGTCATGGAAACTTGAAAGCTTTCTTT. Residues: CASSHGNLKAFF.

There are many counts of this clonotype. The chain has TRBV28 and TRBJ2-5; 11 bases match TRBD2. This CDR3 region has 17 residues. Germline CDR1 reads MDHEN; CDR2 reads SYDVKM. Trimming took 6 bases from V and 2 from J; bases not matched to a gene: 11. CDR3 loop: CASRAPTGTSGQETQYF. CDR3 nucleotide sequence: TGTGCCAGCAGGGCCCCTACCGGGACTAGCGGTCAAGAGACCCAGTACTTC.

This clonotype came up a few times. The chain carries TRBV19 and TRBJ2-5, with no clear D. Germline V lookup: CDR1 LNHDA, CDR2 SQIVND (reference sequence). This CDR3 comprises 14 residues. Trimming shortened V by 4 bases and J by 0 bases, and 9 bases separated the two germline ends. CDR3 bases: TGTGCCAGTAGTAATTGGACCAACCAAGAGACCCAGTACTTC. Translation gives CASSNWTNQETQYF.

The table lists this clonotype with a few counts. The chain joins TRBV6-5 to TRBJ1-6; 8 bases fit TRBD1. V was pared by 0 bases and J by 9 bases, with 7 bases of the junction left unmatched. CDR3 length: 16 residues. Germline-derived CDR1 and CDR2 are MNHEY and SVGAGI. The CDR3 DNA sequence: TGTGCCAGCAGTTACTCGACAGGGGCTCTTCTTTCACCCCTCCACTTT. This encodes CASSYSTGALLSPLHF.

This clonotype was seen repeatedly, ten times or more. The rearrangement uses TRBV12-3 or TRBV12-4 and TRBJ1-1; TRBD1 matches at 7 bases. The CDR3 covers 12 residues. The junction had 8 bases not matched to a gene; V was cut back by 6 bases and J by 10 bases. The CDR3 loop is CASRAATGAAFF. The CDR3 DNA sequence: TGTGCCAGCAGGGCTGCAACAGGGGCAGCTTTCTTT.

In its sample, this clonotype was seen a few times. The rearrangement uses TRBV11-1 and TRBJ2-4; 9 bases agree with TRBD1. Germline V gives CDR1 SGHAT, CDR2 FQDESV (reference sequence). The CDR3 totals 21 residues. The J segment lost 4 bases and the V segment lost 1 base, leaving 20 bases of the junction unmatched. CDR3 nucleotides: TGTGCCAGCAGCTTAGTACCGTTAAAATTGTGGCCGGACAGGGGAAAAAACATTCAGTACTTC. Its protein is CASSLVPLKLWPDRGKNIQYF.

The sample holds a few counts of this clonotype. The chain couples TRBV6-5 to TRBJ1-1; D remains unclear. In germline, CDR1 is MNHEY, CDR2 SVGAGI. The CDR3 is made up of 15 amino acids. The ends were cut back, 4 bases at V and 0 bases at J, with 12 bases in the middle. The CDR3 here is CASSSIAALNTEAFF. In DNA form, the CDR3 reads TGTGCCAGCAGTTCCATCGCGGCGCTGAACACTGAAGCTTTCTTT.